What follows are 14 T cell receptor beta chains derived from one specimen sequenced in a study of blood T cell repertoires in COVID-19. Sequencing used immunoSEQ multiplex PCR; TCRdb keeps in-frame clones, though not all of them. The sample carries under 65,000 clones, more than 65% recorded once. The sample comprised peripheral blood. The receptors shown here come from a woman aged 60 to 75 with acute or convalescent COVID-19.

The chain couples TRBV9 to TRBJ1-5; TRBD1 matches at 11 bases. The V and J ends lost 3 bases and 6 bases, in that order; junction bases with no gene match: 2. CDR3 length: 14 residues. Germline V gene lookup returns CDR1 SGDLS and CDR2 YYNGEE. The CDR3 sequence: CASSAGTGGQPQHF. Here the CDR3 DNA reads TGTGCCAGCAGCGCCGGGACAGGGGGTCAGCCCCAGCATTTT.

This chain connects TRBV7-9 to TRBJ2-4; 7 nucleotides agree with TRBD1. Germline V gives CDR1 SEHNR, CDR2 FQNEAQ (reference sequence). CDR3 length: 14 residues. Here the CDR3 reads CASDLGGTKNIQYF. The CDR3 nucleotides are TGTGCGAGCGATCTAGGGGGCACCAAAAACATTCAGTACTTC. Looking up the rest from reference TRBV7-9 and TRBJ2-4 gives the full variable domain: DTGVSQNPRHKITKRGQNVTFRCDPISEHNRLYWYRQTLGQGPEFLTYFQNEAQLEKSRLLSDRFSAERPKGSFSTLEIQRTEQGDSAMYLCASDLGGTKNIQYFGAGTRLSVL.

The chain recombines TRBV5-1 with TRBJ2-3, with 8 positions matching TRBD2. The CDR3 covers 15 residues. The V gene end was trimmed by 0 bases and the J gene end by 5 bases; junction bases not matched to a gene: 5. The germline CDR1 and CDR2 sequences are SGHRS and YFSETQ. CDR3 in amino acids: CASSLAAGGIDTQYF. In nucleotides, the CDR3 is TGCGCCAGCAGCTTGGCGGCGGGGGGCATAGATACGCAGTATTTT.

A remark on this clone: The sample holds other DNA sequences that translate to the same CDR3. The chain couples TRBV6-2 or TRBV6-3 to TRBJ1-1; the D is unclear. The CDR3 covers 14 residues. Germline CDR1 and CDR2: MNHEY and SVGEGT. V was shortened by 3 bases and J by 6 bases, with 14 bases between the two germline ends. Written as DNA, the CDR3 is TGTGCCAGCAGTTATTGGGCCCGAAGCCCTGAAGCTTTCTTT. This translates into CASSYWARSPEAFF.

The V gene is TRBV29-1, the J gene TRBJ1-1; 7 bases fit TRBD1. Germline CDR1 is SQVTM and CDR2 is ANQGSEA. The CDR3 totals 12 residues. V was pared by 2 bases and J by 7 bases, with 4 bases of the junction left unmatched. DNA for the CDR3: TGCAGCGTTGAACCACGGGACAGTGAAGCTTTCTTT. Translation: CSVEPRDSEAFF.

The rearrangement uses TRBV18 and TRBJ2-1; 8 nucleotides agree with TRBD1. The CDR3 totals 16 residues. The germline gives CDR1 KGHSH, CDR2 LQKENI. V lost 3 bases and J lost 7; bases outside the gene matches: 11. The CDR3 loop is CASSPLQGALGNEQFF. Written as DNA, the CDR3 is TGTGCCAGCTCACCGCTCCAGGGGGCCTTGGGGAATGAGCAGTTCTTC.

J is TRBJ1-2 and V is TRBV7-9, with 12 bases identical to TRBD1. With V trimmed by 5 bases and J by 5 bases, 9 bases remained unmatched. The CDR3 length is 16 residues. The germline gives CDR1 SEHNR, CDR2 FQNEAQ (reference sequence). CDR3 amino acids: CASSQPGQGAEYGYTF. In DNA, the CDR3 is TGTGCCAGCAGCCAACCGGGACAGGGGGCTGAGTATGGCTACACCTTC.

The chain carries TRBV7-7 and TRBJ2-2, with D perhaps TRBD1 (5 bases). Trimming shortened V by 9 bases and J by 5 bases, and 16 bases separated the two germline ends. Germline V lookup: CDR1 SSHAT, CDR2 FNYEAQ (reference sequence). This CDR3 is 14 amino acids long. The CDR3 nucleotides read TGTGCCAGTTCCAAGGGGTTTAGGACCGGGGAGCTGTTTTTT. Translating it yields CASSKGFRTGELFF.

This clone was counted once. The CDR3 reads CASRRSAGGRTEAFF. The CDR3 nucleotides read TGTGCCAGCAGGAGGTCAGCAGGGGGAAGGACTGAAGCTTTCTTT. The V gene is TRBV2, the J gene TRBJ1-1; 7 positions agree with TRBD1. The CDR3 runs to 15 residues. The V and J ends lost 6 bases and 5 bases, in that order; junction bases with no gene match: 12. Germline CDR1 reads SNHLY; CDR2 reads FYNNEI.

This clone was picked up one time. The DNA of the CDR3 is TGTGCCACCAGCAGAGGCCAGGGGGCCGGGGAGCTGTTTTTT. Its translation: CATSRGQGAGELFF. V and J are TRBV15 and TRBJ2-2; 7 bases are a match to TRBD1. The germline V gene encodes CDR1 LNHNV and CDR2 YYDKDF (reference sequence). Losses at the gene ends were 1 base for V and 6 bases for J; bases not matched to a gene: 2. This CDR3 contains 14 residues.

Ten or more counts support this clone. The gene calls are TRBV5-4 and TRBJ2-7; 9 bases fit TRBD1. Germline V gene sequence: CDR1 SGHNT, CDR2 YYREEE (reference sequence). The CDR3 consists of 15 residues. Trimming cost V 0 bases and J 3 bases; bases outside gene matches: 4. The CDR3 reads CASSLELGQGYEQYF. CDR3 bases: TGTGCCAGCAGCTTGGAATTGGGACAGGGCTACGAGCAGTACTTC.

The chain combines TRBV5-1 with TRBJ1-2; 7 bases match TRBD1. V lost 4 bases to trimming and J lost 4 bases; unmatched junction nucleotides: 7. Germline CDR1 SGHRS, CDR2 YFSETQ. The CDR3 consists of 14 residues. CDR3 nucleotides: TGCGCCAGCAGCCCCACAGGGGAAACCTATGGCTACACCTTC. Protein sequence: CASSPTGETYGYTF.

This chain connects TRBV24-1 to TRBJ2-2; D perhaps matches TRBD1 (7 bases). This CDR3 spans 17 amino acids. Germline CDR1 KGHDR, CDR2 SFDVKD. Deletions cut 1 base from V and 6 bases from J, with 17 bases between. The CDR3 DNA reads TGTGCCACCAGTGATTTTGGCGGAGGGGGCGCGGCCGGGGAGCTGTTTTTT. Amino acid sequence: CATSDFGGGGAAGELFF.

The genes are TRBV9 and TRBJ2-1; D is perhaps TRBD1 (6 bases). From germline, CDR1 is SGDLS and CDR2 YYNGEE. V gave up 0 bases and J gave up 9 bases, with 19 bases separating them. This CDR3 region has 16 residues. The DNA for the CDR3 is TGTGCCAGCAGCGTAGAGCCTGGAAGGGGGTTAGGTGAGCAGTTCTTC. Translation gives CASSVEPGRGLGEQFF. Using reference TRBV9 and TRBJ2-1 for the parts outside the CDR3, the full variable domain is DSGVTQTPKHLITATGQRVTLRCSPRSGDLSVYWYQQSLDQGLQFLIQYYNGEERAKGNILERFSAQQFPDLHSELNLSSLELGDSALYFCASSVEPGRGLGEQFFGPGTRLTVL.